The 9 T cell receptor beta chains in this list originate from one sample, sequenced in a study of blood T cell repertoires in COVID-19. TCRdb's table, derived via immunoSEQ multiplex PCR, lists solely in-frame clones and lacks some. The data contain 100,000 to 150,000 clones, about 83% of them seen just once; the ten biggest clones take up more than 2%. The specimen sequenced was peripheral blood. The receptor set was obtained from a woman between 50 and 59 years old with acute or convalescent COVID-19.

This clone was observed a single time. This chain joins TRBV4-1 and TRBJ2-7, with a weak D call TRBD2 (6 bases). Germline V gives CDR1 MGHRA, CDR2 YSYEKL. V was shortened by 1 base and J by 6 bases, with 13 bases between the two germline ends. The CDR3 totals 14 residues. The CDR3 DNA reads TGCGCCAGCAGCCAAGCGGCCCTAGCGCCCGAGCAGTACTTC. Protein sequence: CASSQAALAPEQYF.

This chain links TRBV7-2 with TRBJ2-5; 10 bases are a match to TRBD2. The germline V gene encodes CDR1 SGHTA and CDR2 FQGNSA. The V segment lost 8 bases and the J segment 3 bases; nucleotides outside the gene matches: 9. The CDR3 length is 15 residues. The CDR3 nucleotides are TGTGCCAGCGGTGACAGCGGGGGGGCCAAAGAGACCCAGTACTTC. This encodes CASGDSGGAKETQYF.

The chain employs TRBV13 and TRBJ1-2; D is unclear. This CDR3 has 14 amino acids. With 3 bases removed from V and 5 bases from J, the gap between germline ends came to 13 bases. Germline CDR1 reads PRHDT; CDR2 reads FYEKMQ (reference sequence). The CDR3 sequence: CASSFYRTTYGYTF. In DNA, the CDR3 is TGTGCCAGCAGCTTTTACCGGACTACTTATGGCTACACCTTC.

V and J are TRBV5-1 and TRBJ1-4; 7 nucleotides agree with TRBD1. V shed 0 bases and J 8 bases; nucleotides not matched to a gene: 4. The CDR3 has 14 amino acids. CDR1 is SGHRS and CDR2 is YFSETQ in the germline V gene. This CDR3 reads CASSLGRGREKLFF. CDR3 nucleotides: TGCGCCAGCAGCTTGGGTAGGGGGCGCGAAAAACTGTTTTTT. The full variable domain, in which reference TRBV5-1 and TRBJ1-4 provide the parts outside the CDR3, is KAGVTQTPRYLIKTRGQQVTLSCSPISGHRSVSWYQQTPGQGLQFLFEYFSETQRNKGNFPGRFSGRQFSNSRSEMNVSTLELGDSALYLCASSLGRGREKLFFGSGTQLSVL.

The rearrangement links TRBV12-3 or TRBV12-4 to TRBJ1-3; D is uncertain. Trimming pared 8 bases from V and 0 bases from J, leaving 5 bases between. CDR3 length: 12 amino acids. CDR3: CASGSSGNTIYF. The CDR3 DNA reads as TGTGCCAGCGGGAGCTCTGGAAACACCATATATTTT.

V and J are TRBV5-6 and TRBJ2-2; 10 bases agree with TRBD1. Germline lookup yields CDR1 SGHDT and CDR2 YYEEEE. J was trimmed by 7 bases and V by 2 bases; bases with no gene match: 11. The length of the CDR3 is 17 residues. CDR3 nucleotides: TGTGCCAGCAGCTTCAACCGTGGGACAGGGGTGTACGGGGAGCTGTTTTTT. It specifies CASSFNRGTGVYGELFF.

CDR3 sequence (DNA): TGTGCCTGGAACGGGGACAGTCTGTTAGAGCAGTACTTC. It yields the protein CAWNGDSLLEQYF. The rearrangement joins TRBV30 to TRBJ2-7; 7 positions agree with TRBD1. V shed 4 bases and J 7 bases; nucleotides not matched to a gene: 10. The CDR3 loop spans 13 amino acids. Germline V gene data show CDR1 as GTSNPN and CDR2 as SVGIG (reference sequence).

The CDR3 sequence is CASTETGFHGYTF. Written as DNA, the CDR3 is TGTGCCAGCACCGAGACAGGGTTCCATGGCTACACCTTC. This chain links TRBV12-3 or TRBV12-4 with TRBJ1-2; 7 bases are shared with TRBD1. CDR3 length: 13 residues. With V trimmed by 7 bases and J by 6 bases, 8 bases remained unmatched.

The genes are TRBV23-1 and TRBJ1-1, with 7 nucleotides matching TRBD1. TRBV23-1 is an ORF, and what it does is uncertain. After removal of 2 bases from V and 1 base from J, the junction contained 1 base not matched to a gene. The CDR3 is 14 residues long. The CDR3, as DNA: TGCGCCAGCAGTCAAGGACAGGCGAACACTGAAGCTTTCTTT. Protein sequence: CASSQGQANTEAFF.